Sequencing of this TCR beta chain was carried out in a study of blood T cell repertoires in COVID-19. Study-wide context: Acute and convalescent COVID-19 samples came from the United States, Italy and Spain. Nucleic acid was either cDNA or gDNA, and it came from T cells, B-cell-depleted T cells, or PBMCs.

In Seattle, patients joined the study during active infection and were tracked longitudinally. Per the original methods: Reference gene primer amplification gave estimated nucleated cell counts. Only in-frame clones appear in the TCRdb table, and some are missing; sequencing was by immunoSEQ multiplex PCR. The D gene and trimming were derived from the DNA, and the V and J assignments and clone size from that table. The sample includes 450,000 or so clones, approximately 89% of them seen just once. With 4 bases clipped from V and 13 bases from J, the junction kept 3 bases outside the gene matches. CDR3 length: 11 residues. The V gene's germline CDR1 is SGDLS and CDR2 YYNGEE.

The receptor was isolated from a man between 18 and 35 years old with COVID-19, enrolled during active disease. The V call is TRBV9, the J call TRBJ2-1, with 9 nucleotides matching TRBD2. Material for sequencing was peripheral blood. CDR3 coding DNA: TGTGCCAGCAGCCTTAGCGGGGGACAGTTCTTC. Translated, it gives CASSLSGGQFF.